This record looks at one TCR beta chain sequence and its context. This entry is derived from a study of blood T cell repertoires in COVID-19. About the research overall: Samples representing acute and convalescent COVID-19 were sourced from the United States, Italy and Spain.

Measured with immunoSEQ multiplex PCR; TCRdb has only the in-frame clones, and not every one. This sample has 250,000 to 350,000 clones, with about 91% found just once. The TCR was taken from a woman in her fifties or sixties with acute or convalescent COVID-19. Source material: peripheral blood.

CDR3 amino acids: CASSLESREVATGELFF. DNA of the CDR3: TGTGCCAGCAGCTTAGAATCGCGGGAGGTTGCCACCGGGGAGCTGTTTTTT. This sequence joins TRBV11-3 and TRBJ2-2, with 8 bases aligning to TRBD2. V lost 0 bases and J lost 4; bases outside the gene matches: 7. The CDR3 covers 17 residues. Germline V gene lookup returns CDR1 SGHNT and CDR2 YENEEA. Drawing the rest from reference TRBV11-3 and TRBJ2-2, the complete variable domain is EAGVVQSPRYKIIEKKQPVAFWCNPISGHNTLYWYLQNLGQGPELLIRYENEEAVDDSQLPKDRFSAERLKGVDSTLKIQPAELGDSAVYLCASSLESREVATGELFFGEGSRLTVL.